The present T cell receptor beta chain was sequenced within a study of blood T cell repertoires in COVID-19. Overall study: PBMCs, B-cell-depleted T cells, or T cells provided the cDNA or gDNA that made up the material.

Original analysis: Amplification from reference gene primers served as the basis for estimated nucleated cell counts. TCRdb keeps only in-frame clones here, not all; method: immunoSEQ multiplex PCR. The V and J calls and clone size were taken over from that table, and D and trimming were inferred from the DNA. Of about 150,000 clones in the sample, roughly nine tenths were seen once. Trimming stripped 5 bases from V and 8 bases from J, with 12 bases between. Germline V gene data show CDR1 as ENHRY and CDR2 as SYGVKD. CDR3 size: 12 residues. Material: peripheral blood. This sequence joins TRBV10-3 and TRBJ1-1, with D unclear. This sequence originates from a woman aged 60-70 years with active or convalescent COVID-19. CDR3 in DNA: TGTGCCATCAGTCGAGAGAGCAGGGAAGCTTTCTTT. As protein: CAISRESREAFF.